Included here is one TCR beta chain sequence, with context. Its antigen is unknown. Base qualities are not at hand, and no much larger clone is one base apart. The trial excluded patients who had a history of autoimmune disease or were on systemic immunosuppression. Peripheral blood for TCR sequencing was collected from all dose cohorts at baseline, on cycle 4 day 1, and on cycle 7 day 1. Samples were obtained from an open-label, multicenter, first-in-human phase I dose-escalation trial of ivuxolimab. Adults with locally advanced or metastatic head and neck squamous cell, hepatocellular, melanoma or renal cell carcinoma were enrolled in the trial. Before TCR sequencing, CD4+ T cells and CD8+ T cells were sorted from peripheral blood as separate populations. V drops 4 bases and J drops 6 bases, leaving 16 bases in between. The CDR3 covers 14 residues, taking in both the cysteine and the phenylalanine. The retained sequence is limited to the CDR3, 42 bases, with the frame set at the first base. The germline V gene gives CDR1 as SGDLS and CDR2 as YYNGEE.

Genomic DNA was extracted from sorted cells for sequencing of the TCRbeta CDR3 region. The immunoSEQ Assay was used for sequencing of TCRbeta CDR3 regions. The source is immuneACCESS, and TCRdb retained only in-frame sequences with V and J called. Part of the clones is not carried over; for the studies checked, unresolved V genes explain less than half of this, and the remainder is unexplained. Across this sample there are more than 50,000 clones, with less than 85% seen only once. The ten most abundant clones make up approximately 3.6% of the sample. This sample was included in a study of OX40 agonist ivuxolimab in advanced cancers. At the level of the whole study: Ivuxolimab, which targeted the costimulatory receptor OX40 (CD134), was an agonistic, fully human IgG2 monoclonal antibody. Intravenous ivuxolimab was administered to patients every 2 weeks at six dose levels: 0.01, 0.1, 0.3, 1.5, 3 and 10 mg/kg. Of the 50 to 55 dose-escalation patients, hepatocellular carcinoma was present in 19, melanoma in around 15, renal cell carcinoma in 9 and head and neck cancer in 9. The dose-escalation cohort was about 83% male with a mean age of 60 years, ranging from 23 to 79. Prior anti-PD-1, anti-PD-L1 or anti-CTLA-4 therapy was permitted, and checkpoint inhibitors had been received by about two fifths of dose-escalation patients. Three dose-escalation patients achieved partial responses, one with hepatocellular carcinoma and two with cutaneous melanoma. The point of sequencing TCRbeta in the periphery was to test whether ivuxolimab changed TCR sequence diversity and drove clonal T-cell expansion. The monotherapy dose-escalation portion (N ≈ 52 patients) of the phase I ivuxolimab trial is reported in the paper. General study outcomes and caveats: After ivuxolimab, expanded clones were on average more numerous among CD8+ T cells than among CD4+ T cells. The antigen specificity of the peripheral T cells that underwent clonal expansion was not determined. In the 0.1-3.0 mg/kg groups, partial responders were among the patients with the lowest normalized peripheral clonal expansion, particularly in CD8+ T cells. Low levels of normalized T-cell clonal expansion were also seen in some patients who did not respond. At doses from 0.1 to 3.0 mg/kg, clonal expansion was seen in both CD4+ and CD8+ blood T cells between baseline and week 6.

The starting material was CD4+ or CD8+ T cells sorted from blood, obtained in a trial of the OX40 agonist ivuxolimab. This TCR was recovered from an adult with an advanced solid tumor such as melanoma, head and neck, liver or kidney cancer. The chain links TRBV9 with TRBJ1-2; tentative D gene TRBD1, with 6 bases matching. The sequenced DNA: TGTGCCAGCAGCCCCCTCAGGGACAATGATGGCTACACCTTC. Its protein is CASSPLRDNDGYTF.